This T cell receptor beta chain was retrieved from a study of graft-versus-host responses after intestinal transplantation. CDR1 is GTSNPN and CDR2 is SVGIG in the germline V gene (reference sequence). The CDR3 extends over 12 amino acids. Between the trimmed V and J ends, which lost 2 bases and 4 bases, there was a span of 8 bases. The repertoire was sequenced with immunoSEQ multiplex PCR; TCRdb's copy has only in-frame clones and lacks some. Of 96,000 or so clones in the sample, roughly nine tenths were seen once. Study-level results: There were GvH clones found in recipient marrow, and some of them appeared first in ileum or blood. Early post-transplant falls in HvG clones accompanied the peak levels of circulating GvH clones.

In regard to this clone: The antigen is not known.

Sequencing was performed on unstimulated CD4+ T cells sorted from spleen or lymph node cells, taken before intestinal transplant. The chain carries TRBV30 and TRBJ1-1; D gene uncertain. This receptor was identified in a human donor who received an intestinal transplant. The CDR3 bases are TGTGCCTGGAGTAGAGGCAGCACTGAAGCTTTCTTT. Its protein is CAWSRGSTEAFF.